The 26 T cell receptor beta chains below all came from one sample that was sequenced in a study of STAT5B mutations in CD4+ large granular lymphocyte leukemia. TCRdb keeps only in-frame clones here, not all; method: immunoSEQ multiplex PCR. The sample lists roughly 24,000 clones, roughly 70% occurring once. Material for sequencing was CD4+ T cells from blood buffy coats. The source of these receptors is a human donor in good health.

This rearrangement joins TRBV7-9 to TRBJ2-5; TRBD1 matches 8 bases. The junction had 10 bases not matched to a gene; V was cut back by 5 bases and J by 5 bases. CDR1 SEHNR and CDR2 FQNEAQ come from the germline V gene (reference sequence). This CDR3 spans 15 amino acids. CDR3: CASSQYGQGAETQYF. The CDR3 DNA follows: TGTGCCAGCAGCCAGTACGGACAGGGAGCGGAGACCCAGTACTTC.

V gene TRBV25-1 combines with J gene TRBJ1-1; D is unclear. Germline V gene lookup returns CDR1 MGHDK and CDR2 SYGVNS. V lost 1 base and J lost 2, with 14 bases in between. CDR3 length: 16 residues. The CDR3 protein is CASSESGLVVNTEAFF. The CDR3 DNA sequence: TGTGCCAGCAGTGAATCGGGATTGGTCGTCAACACTGAAGCTTTCTTT.

V and J are TRBV27 and TRBJ1-6; the D is unclear. Trimming removed 6 bases from V and 7 bases from J, with 7 bases in between. From germline, CDR1 is MNHEY and CDR2 SMNVEV (reference sequence). The CDR3 length is 12 residues. CDR3: CASRRPNSPLHF. As DNA, the CDR3 is TGTGCCAGCAGGCGGCCCAATTCACCCCTCCACTTT.

This chain links TRBV5-5 with TRBJ2-3, with D tentatively TRBD1 or TRBD2 (6 bases each). In germline, CDR1 is SGHKS, CDR2 YYEKEE (reference sequence). The CDR3 has 17 amino acids. The V gene lost 3 bases and the J gene lost 5 bases, with 22 bases spanning the gap. For the CDR3, the DNA is TGTGCCAGCAGCTCCGATCCGTTTCCTGGGGGGCTAGATACGCAGTATTTT. As protein: CASSSDPFPGGLDTQYF.

V and J are TRBV2 and TRBJ2-3; D might be TRBD2 (6 bases). V lost 5 bases and J 4 bases, leaving 13 bases between the germline ends. The CDR3 has 14 residues. The germline gives CDR1 SNHLY, CDR2 FYNNEI. The chain's CDR3 is CASSRDLGPDTQYF. CDR3 DNA: TGTGCCAGCAGTCGGGACTTGGGGCCAGATACGCAGTATTTT.

This chain uses TRBV9 with TRBJ2-5; TRBD1 or TRBD2 may be the D gene (5 bases each). The J call could be wrong; TRBJ2-7 is a better fit for the DNA end. Germline CDR1 is SGDLS and CDR2 is YYNGEE. The CDR3 sequence is 14 residues long. CDR3 loop: CASSVGGWDYEQYF. The CDR3 DNA is TGTGCCAGCAGCGTAGGGGGGTGGGATTACGAGCAGTACTTC.

This chain connects TRBV19 to TRBJ1-2; perhaps TRBD1 as D (6 bases). V was trimmed by 4 bases and J by 7 bases, leaving 10 bases between them. This CDR3 region has 12 residues. Germline V gives CDR1 LNHDA, CDR2 SQIVND (reference sequence). The CDR3 region is CASSSLGGGYTF. The CDR3 nucleotides read TGTGCCAGTAGTAGTCTAGGGGGTGGCTACACCTTC.

The chain links TRBV27 to TRBJ1-4; no reliable D call. CDR1 and CDR2 from the germline V gene are MNHEY and SMNVEV (reference sequence). The CDR3 has 14 amino acids. V was trimmed by 3 bases and J by 1 base, leaving 6 bases between them. CDR3 sequence reads: CASSFGRTNEKLFF. CDR3 bases: TGTGCCAGCAGTTTTGGGAGAACTAATGAAAAACTGTTTTTT.

The chain employs TRBV4-2 and TRBJ2-2; D is undetermined. The length of the CDR3 is 13 residues. The V gene's germline CDR1 is LGHNA and CDR2 YNFKEQ. The CDR3 loop is CASQVTNTGELFF. For the CDR3, the DNA is TGTGCATCCCAGGTTACGAACACCGGGGAGCTGTTTTTT.

The CDR3 protein is CASSPNTGNTIYF. The CDR3 nucleotides read TGTGCCAGCTCACCGAATACGGGAAACACCATATATTTT. J is TRBJ1-3 and V is TRBV18; D uncertain. Trimming shortened V by 3 bases and J by 4 bases, and 7 bases separated the two germline ends. This CDR3 has 13 residues. Germline lookup yields CDR1 KGHSH and CDR2 LQKENI.

The chain couples TRBV19 to TRBJ1-6; D is unresolved. Germline V lookup: CDR1 LNHDA, CDR2 SQIVND (reference sequence). This CDR3 has 16 amino acids. V lost 4 bases to trimming and J lost 9 bases, with 19 bases between them. The CDR3 spells CASSSSRPSEGSPLHF. CDR3 nucleotide sequence: TGTGCCAGTAGTAGCTCCCGGCCCAGTGAAGGTTCACCCCTCCACTTT.

This clone was counted only a few times. The J gene is TRBJ1-1, the V gene TRBV6-5; D remains unclear. CDR1 and CDR2 from the germline V gene are MNHEY and SVGAGI. Trimming shortened V by 6 bases and J by 3 bases, and 14 bases separated the two germline ends. There are 14 residues in the CDR3. The CDR3 here is CASRGTLEDTEAFF. CDR3 DNA sequence: TGTGCCAGCAGAGGCACTCTCGAGGACACTGAAGCTTTCTTT.

V is TRBV11-2 and J is TRBJ2-7, with a weak D call TRBD1 (6 bases). Germline-derived CDR1 and CDR2 are SGHAT and FQNNGV. CDR3 length equals 12 residues. V was clipped by 3 bases and J by 5 bases, with 8 bases between them. The DNA of the CDR3 is TGTGCCAGCAGCTTTCACAGGGACGAGCAGTACTTC. Translating gives CASSFHRDEQYF.

The chain joins TRBV5-6 to TRBJ1-6, with 7 bases fitting TRBD1. V was clipped by 4 bases and J by 0 bases; unmatched bases: 10. Germline-derived CDR1 and CDR2 are SGHDT and YYEEEE. The CDR3 covers 18 residues. This CDR3 is CASSPDRRVSSYNSPLHF. The CDR3 DNA reads as TGTGCCAGCAGCCCGGACAGGCGAGTGAGCTCCTATAATTCACCCCTCCACTTT.

The chain carries TRBV20-1 and TRBJ2-5; D is uncertain. The germline V gene has CDR1 DFQATT and CDR2 SNEGSKA (reference sequence). Deletions cut 5 bases from V and 5 bases from J, with 9 bases between. This CDR3 has 11 amino acids. Here the CDR3 reads CSALRMETQYF. In DNA form, the CDR3 reads TGCAGTGCTCTACGTATGGAGACCCAGTACTTC.

The chain carries TRBV19 and TRBJ1-5, with D tentatively TRBD1 (6 bases). The germline V gene has CDR1 LNHDA and CDR2 SQIVND (reference sequence). There are 15 residues in the CDR3. Trimming cost V 8 bases and J 0 bases, with 14 bases left between them. The CDR3 sequence is CASFSGVVSNQPQHF. As DNA, the CDR3 is TGTGCCAGTTTCTCAGGGGTCGTTAGCAATCAGCCCCAGCATTTT. The full variable domain, in which reference TRBV19 and TRBJ1-5 provide the parts outside the CDR3, is DGGITQSPKYLFRKEGQNVTLSCEQNLNHDAMYWYRQDPGQGLRLIYYSQIVNDFQKGDIAEGYSVSREKKESFPLTVTSAQKNPTAFYLCASFSGVVSNQPQHFGDGTRLSIL.

The V gene is TRBV6-6, the J gene TRBJ1-3; no clear D gene. V was shortened by 7 bases and J by 8 bases, with 21 bases between the two germline ends. Germline V gene lookup returns CDR1 MNHNY and CDR2 SVGAGI (reference sequence). There are 15 residues in the CDR3. The CDR3 nucleotides are TGTGCCAGCACCCGTGCTGCGCTCGGGTCATACACCATATATTTT. Amino acid sequence: CASTRAALGSYTIYF.

This chain links TRBV7-2 with TRBJ1-1; D call uncertain. V lost 5 bases and J lost 2, with 12 bases in between. The CDR3 has 14 residues. Germline-derived CDR1 and CDR2 are SGHTA and FQGNSA. Here the CDR3 DNA reads TGTGCCAGCAGCCTTATTGGGCAAAACACTGAAGCTTTCTTT. It specifies CASSLIGQNTEAFF.

This chain connects TRBV29-1 to TRBJ2-4; D may be TRBD2 (6 bases). V was clipped by 3 bases and J by 0 bases, with 6 bases between them. The CDR3 is 13 amino acids. The germline V gene encodes CDR1 SQVTM and CDR2 ANQGSEA. CDR3 sequence: CSVEGGAKNIQYF. CDR3 sequence (DNA): TGCAGCGTTGAGGGGGGAGCCAAAAACATTCAGTACTTC.

This clone appeared a single time. The chain employs TRBV11-3 and TRBJ2-1; D ambiguous. The V end was cut by 2 bases, the J end by 15 bases, with 17 bases between. Germline V gives CDR1 SGHNT, CDR2 YENEEA. The CDR3 extends over 13 amino acids. CDR3 protein: CASSLIRSDTRFF. CDR3 DNA: TGTGCCAGCAGCTTAATTAGGTCCGACACTCGGTTCTTC.

V usage is TRBV5-1 and J usage is TRBJ2-5; possibly TRBD1 or TRBD2 for D (5 bases each). CDR3 length: 16 residues. Germline V gene data show CDR1 as SGHRS and CDR2 as YFSETQ. Trimming took off 0 bases at V and 5 bases at J, with 17 bases between the two ends. CDR3 in DNA: TGCGCCAGCAGCTTGGCCGGGACCGGTGGGTGGGAGACCCAGTACTTC. Protein sequence: CASSLAGTGGWETQYF.

The V and J genes are TRBV30 and TRBJ2-1; no definite D call. CDR3 length: 16 residues. CDR1 and CDR2 from the germline V gene are GTSNPN and SVGIG (reference sequence). The V end was cut by 2 bases, the J end by 0 bases, with 14 bases between. The CDR3 nucleotides are TGTGCCTGGAGTCCTCTGGGAAAAAGCTCCTACAATGAGCAGTTCTTC. It codes for CAWSPLGKSSYNEQFF.

The CDR3: CASSFVRGISTNEKLFF. The CDR3 DNA reads TGTGCCAGCAGCTTTGTCAGGGGCATTTCAACTAATGAAAAACTGTTTTTT. This chain links TRBV11-3 with TRBJ1-4; TRBD1 is a possible D gene (6 bases). The CDR3 runs 17 residues. Germline CDR1 reads SGHNT; CDR2 reads YENEEA. V lost 3 bases, J lost 0 bases, and 14 bases lay in between.

CDR3 sequence (DNA): TGTGCCAGCAGCTTATTAGCCGGGACAGGGTCGAACCATTTACCCCTAGGCACTGAAGCTTTCTTT. As protein: CASSLLAGTGSNHLPLGTEAFF. The rearrangement links TRBV13 to TRBJ1-1; 9 nucleotides align to TRBD1. The V gene's germline CDR1 is PRHDT and CDR2 FYEKMQ (reference sequence). J lost 4 bases, V lost 2 bases, and 26 bases had no gene match. The CDR3 is 22 residues long. The variable domain in full, completed from reference TRBV13 and TRBJ1-1, reads AAGVIQSPRHLIKEKRETATLKCYPIPRHDTVYWYQQGPGQDPQFLISFYEKMQSDKGSIPDRFSAQQFSDYHSELNMSSLELGDSALYFCASSLLAGTGSNHLPLGTEAFFGQGTRLTVV.

In nucleotides, the CDR3 is TGTGCCAGCAGTGCCAAGGGTGAAGTTGAAAAACTGTTTTTT. It translates to CASSAKGEVEKLFF. This rearrangement joins TRBV9 to TRBJ1-4; D ambiguous. This CDR3 is built from 14 residues. CDR1 and CDR2 (germline): SGDLS, YYNGEE. The V gene lost 5 bases and the J gene lost 7 bases, with 15 bases spanning the gap.

CDR3 in DNA: TGTGCCAGCAGCGTCCAGGACTCCCCACGGGGTTTGGAGCAGTTCTTC. Its translation is CASSVQDSPRGLEQFF. The J gene is TRBJ2-1, the V gene TRBV9, with TRBD2 as a possible D gene (5 bases). The CDR3 sequence is 16 residues long. The germline V gene encodes CDR1 SGDLS and CDR2 YYNGEE. V gave up 2 bases and J gave up 10 bases, with 22 bases separating them.